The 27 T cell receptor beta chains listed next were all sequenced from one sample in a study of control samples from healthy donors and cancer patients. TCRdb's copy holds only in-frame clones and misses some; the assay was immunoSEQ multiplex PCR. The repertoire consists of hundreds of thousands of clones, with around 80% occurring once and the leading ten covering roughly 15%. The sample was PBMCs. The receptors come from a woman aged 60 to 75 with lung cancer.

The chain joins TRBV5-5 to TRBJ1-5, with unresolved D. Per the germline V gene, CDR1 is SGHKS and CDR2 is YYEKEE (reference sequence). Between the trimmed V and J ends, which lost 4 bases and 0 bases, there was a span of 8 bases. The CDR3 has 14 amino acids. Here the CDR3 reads CASSLKYSNQPQHF. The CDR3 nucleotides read TGTGCCAGCAGCCTGAAGTATAGCAATCAGCCCCAGCATTTT.

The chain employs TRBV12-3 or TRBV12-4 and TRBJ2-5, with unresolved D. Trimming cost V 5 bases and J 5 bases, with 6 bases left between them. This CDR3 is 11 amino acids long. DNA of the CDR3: TGTGCCAGCAGTCTGTTGGAGACCCAGTACTTC. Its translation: CASSLLETQYF.

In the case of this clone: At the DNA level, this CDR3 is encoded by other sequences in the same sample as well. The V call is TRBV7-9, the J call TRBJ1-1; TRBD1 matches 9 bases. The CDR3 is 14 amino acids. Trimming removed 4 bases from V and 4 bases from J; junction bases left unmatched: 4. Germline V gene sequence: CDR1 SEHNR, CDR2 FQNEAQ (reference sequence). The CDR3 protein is CASSSGQGSTEAFF. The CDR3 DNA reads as TGTGCCAGCAGCTCCGGACAGGGGAGCACTGAAGCTTTCTTT.

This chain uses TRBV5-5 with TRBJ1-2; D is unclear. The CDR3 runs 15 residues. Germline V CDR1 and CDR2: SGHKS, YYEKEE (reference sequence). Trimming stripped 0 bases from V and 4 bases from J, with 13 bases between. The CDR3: CASSLEQRLSYGYTF. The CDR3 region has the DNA TGTGCCAGCAGCTTGGAACAGCGTCTCTCCTATGGCTACACCTTC.

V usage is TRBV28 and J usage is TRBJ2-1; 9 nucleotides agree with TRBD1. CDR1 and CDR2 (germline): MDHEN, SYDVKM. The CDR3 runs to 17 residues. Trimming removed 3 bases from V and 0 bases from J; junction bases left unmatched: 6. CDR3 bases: TGTGCCAGCAGTTTCAACAGGGGGCCCAGCTCCTACAATGAGCAGTTCTTC. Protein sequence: CASSFNRGPSSYNEQFF.

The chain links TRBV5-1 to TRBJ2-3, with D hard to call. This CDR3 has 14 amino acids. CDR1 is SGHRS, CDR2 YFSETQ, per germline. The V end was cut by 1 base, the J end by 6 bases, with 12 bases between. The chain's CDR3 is CASSLQQPGDTQYF. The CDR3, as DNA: TGCGCCAGCAGCTTGCAACAGCCTGGGGATACGCAGTATTTT.

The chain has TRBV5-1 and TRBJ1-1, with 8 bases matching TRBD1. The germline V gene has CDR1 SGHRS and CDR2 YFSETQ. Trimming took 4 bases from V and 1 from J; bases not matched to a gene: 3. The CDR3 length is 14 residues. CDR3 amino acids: CASSAGTGNTEAFF. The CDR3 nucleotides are TGCGCCAGCAGCGCCGGGACAGGGAACACTGAAGCTTTCTTT.

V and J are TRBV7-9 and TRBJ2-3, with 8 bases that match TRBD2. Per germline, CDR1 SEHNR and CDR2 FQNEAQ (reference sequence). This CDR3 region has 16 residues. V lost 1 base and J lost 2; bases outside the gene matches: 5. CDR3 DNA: TGTGCCAGCAGCTTAGGTCAGCGGGGGAACACAGATACGCAGTATTTT. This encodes CASSLGQRGNTDTQYF.

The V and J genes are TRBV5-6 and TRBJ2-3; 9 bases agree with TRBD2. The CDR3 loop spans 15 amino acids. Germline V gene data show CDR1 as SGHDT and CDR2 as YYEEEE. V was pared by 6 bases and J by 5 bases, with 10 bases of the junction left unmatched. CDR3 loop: CASITVAGARDTQYF. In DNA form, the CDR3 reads TGTGCCAGCATCACCGTAGCGGGAGCCCGAGATACGCAGTATTTT.

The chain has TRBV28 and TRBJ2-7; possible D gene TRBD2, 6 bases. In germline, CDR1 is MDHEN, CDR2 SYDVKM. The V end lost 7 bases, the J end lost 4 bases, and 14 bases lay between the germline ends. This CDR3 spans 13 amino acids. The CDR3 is CASTPGGVYEQYF. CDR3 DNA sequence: TGTGCCAGCACTCCCGGAGGGGTTTACGAGCAGTACTTC.

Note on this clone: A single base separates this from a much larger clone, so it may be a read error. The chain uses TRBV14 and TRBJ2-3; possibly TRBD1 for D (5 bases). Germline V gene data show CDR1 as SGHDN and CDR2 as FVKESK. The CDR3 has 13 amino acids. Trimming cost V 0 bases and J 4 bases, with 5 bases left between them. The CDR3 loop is CASSQEGPDTQYF. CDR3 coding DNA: TGTGCCAGCAGCCAAGAGGGGCCAGATACGCAGTATTTT.

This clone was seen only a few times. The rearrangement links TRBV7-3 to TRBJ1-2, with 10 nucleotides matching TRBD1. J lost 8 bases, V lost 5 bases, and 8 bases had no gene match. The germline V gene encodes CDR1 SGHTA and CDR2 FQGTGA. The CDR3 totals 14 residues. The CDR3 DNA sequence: TGTGCCAGCAGCGTGACAGGGGGCAGTAACGGCTACACCTTC. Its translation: CASSVTGGSNGYTF.

CDR3 loop: CASSSGGLPLDTQYF. As DNA, the CDR3 is TGCGCCAGCAGCTCGGGAGGCCTCCCGTTGGATACGCAGTATTTT. V is TRBV5-1 and J is TRBJ2-3, with 7 nucleotides matching TRBD2. Trimming took 3 bases from V and 6 from J; bases not matched to a gene: 10. The germline V gene encodes CDR1 SGHRS and CDR2 YFSETQ. CDR3 length: 15 amino acids.

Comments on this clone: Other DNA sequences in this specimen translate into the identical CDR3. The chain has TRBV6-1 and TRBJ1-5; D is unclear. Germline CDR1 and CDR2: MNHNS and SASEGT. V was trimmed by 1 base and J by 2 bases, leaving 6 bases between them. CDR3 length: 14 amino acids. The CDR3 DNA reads TGTGCCAGCAGTGAAGGTGGGGGCAATCAGCCCCAGCATTTT. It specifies CASSEGGGNQPQHF.

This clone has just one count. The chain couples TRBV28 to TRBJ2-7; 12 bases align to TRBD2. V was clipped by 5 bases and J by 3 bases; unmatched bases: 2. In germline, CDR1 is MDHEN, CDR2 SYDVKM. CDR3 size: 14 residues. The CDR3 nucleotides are TGTGCCAGCAGTATACTAGCGGGGGGCTACGAGCAGTACTTC. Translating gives CASSILAGGYEQYF.

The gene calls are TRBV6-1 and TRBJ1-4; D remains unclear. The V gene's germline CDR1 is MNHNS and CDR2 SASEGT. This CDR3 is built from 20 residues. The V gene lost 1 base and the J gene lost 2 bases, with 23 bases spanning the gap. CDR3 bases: TGTGCCAGCAGTGAAGGGAGGGTAGGCGCACCCCCAGGCACTAATGAAAAACTGTTTTTT. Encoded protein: CASSEGRVGAPPGTNEKLFF.

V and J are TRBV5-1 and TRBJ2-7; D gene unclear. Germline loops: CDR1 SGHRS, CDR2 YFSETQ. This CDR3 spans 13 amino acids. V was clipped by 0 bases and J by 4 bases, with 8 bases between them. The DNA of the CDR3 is TGCGCCAGCAGCTTGGACTCAGAATACGAGCAGTACTTC. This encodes CASSLDSEYEQYF.

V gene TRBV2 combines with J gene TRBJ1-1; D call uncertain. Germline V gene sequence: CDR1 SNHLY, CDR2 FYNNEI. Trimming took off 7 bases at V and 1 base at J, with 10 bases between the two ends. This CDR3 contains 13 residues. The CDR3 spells CASNGERNTEAFF. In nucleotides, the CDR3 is TGTGCCAGCAACGGAGAACGGAACACTGAAGCTTTCTTT.

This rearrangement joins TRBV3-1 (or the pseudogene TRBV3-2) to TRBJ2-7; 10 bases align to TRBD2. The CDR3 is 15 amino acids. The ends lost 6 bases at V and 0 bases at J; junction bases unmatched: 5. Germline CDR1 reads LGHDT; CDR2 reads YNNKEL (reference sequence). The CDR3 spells CASSPTSGYSYEQYF. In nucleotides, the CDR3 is TGTGCCAGCAGTCCGACTAGCGGGTACTCCTACGAGCAGTACTTC.

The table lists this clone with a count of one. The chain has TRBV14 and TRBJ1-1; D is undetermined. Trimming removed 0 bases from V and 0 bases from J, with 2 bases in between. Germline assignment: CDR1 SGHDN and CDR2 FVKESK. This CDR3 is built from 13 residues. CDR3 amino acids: CASSQDLNTEAFF. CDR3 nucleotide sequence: TGTGCCAGCAGCCAAGATTTGAACACTGAAGCTTTCTTT.

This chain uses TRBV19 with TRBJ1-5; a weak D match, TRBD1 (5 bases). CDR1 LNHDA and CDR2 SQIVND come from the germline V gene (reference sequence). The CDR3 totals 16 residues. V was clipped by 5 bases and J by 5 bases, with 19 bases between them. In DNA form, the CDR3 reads TGTGCCAGTAGTCCCCCCCGGCAGGGCGCTGATCAGCCCCAGCATTTT. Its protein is CASSPPRQGADQPQHF.

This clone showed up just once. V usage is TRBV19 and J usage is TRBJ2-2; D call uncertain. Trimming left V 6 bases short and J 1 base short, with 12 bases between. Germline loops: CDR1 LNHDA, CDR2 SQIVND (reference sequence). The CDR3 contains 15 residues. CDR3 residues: CASSPTYMNTGELFF. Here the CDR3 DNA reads TGTGCCAGTAGCCCTACTTACATGAACACCGGGGAGCTGTTTTTT.

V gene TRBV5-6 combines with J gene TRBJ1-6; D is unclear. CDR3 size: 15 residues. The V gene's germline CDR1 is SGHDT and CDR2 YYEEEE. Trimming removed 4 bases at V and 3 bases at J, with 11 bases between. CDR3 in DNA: TGTGCCAGCAGCCCCGGCTTAAACTATAATTCACCCCTCCACTTT. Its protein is CASSPGLNYNSPLHF.

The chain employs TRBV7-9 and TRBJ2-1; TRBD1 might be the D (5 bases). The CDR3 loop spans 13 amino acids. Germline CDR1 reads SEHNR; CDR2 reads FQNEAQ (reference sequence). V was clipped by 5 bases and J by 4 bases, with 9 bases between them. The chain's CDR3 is CASSLGHYNEQFF. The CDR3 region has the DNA TGTGCCAGCAGCCTCGGACATTACAATGAGCAGTTCTTC.

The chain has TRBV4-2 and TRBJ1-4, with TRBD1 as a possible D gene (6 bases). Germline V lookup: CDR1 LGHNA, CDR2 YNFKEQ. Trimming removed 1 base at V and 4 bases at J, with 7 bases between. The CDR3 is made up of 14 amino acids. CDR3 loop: CASSQGTVNEKLFF. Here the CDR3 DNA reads TGTGCCAGCAGCCAAGGGACAGTTAATGAAAAACTGTTTTTT.

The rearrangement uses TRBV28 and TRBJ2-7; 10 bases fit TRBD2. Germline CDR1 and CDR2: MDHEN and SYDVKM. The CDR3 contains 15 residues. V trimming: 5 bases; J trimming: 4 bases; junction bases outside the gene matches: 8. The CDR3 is CASSKGLAEIYEQYF. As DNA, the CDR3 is TGTGCCAGCAGTAAAGGACTAGCGGAAATTTACGAGCAGTACTTC.

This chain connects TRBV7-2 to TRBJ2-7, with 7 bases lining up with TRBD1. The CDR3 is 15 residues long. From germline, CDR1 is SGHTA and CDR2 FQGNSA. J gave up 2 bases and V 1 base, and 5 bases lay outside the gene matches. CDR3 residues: CASSLGGDRAYEQYF. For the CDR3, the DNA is TGTGCCAGCAGCTTAGGGGGAGACAGGGCCTACGAGCAGTACTTC.